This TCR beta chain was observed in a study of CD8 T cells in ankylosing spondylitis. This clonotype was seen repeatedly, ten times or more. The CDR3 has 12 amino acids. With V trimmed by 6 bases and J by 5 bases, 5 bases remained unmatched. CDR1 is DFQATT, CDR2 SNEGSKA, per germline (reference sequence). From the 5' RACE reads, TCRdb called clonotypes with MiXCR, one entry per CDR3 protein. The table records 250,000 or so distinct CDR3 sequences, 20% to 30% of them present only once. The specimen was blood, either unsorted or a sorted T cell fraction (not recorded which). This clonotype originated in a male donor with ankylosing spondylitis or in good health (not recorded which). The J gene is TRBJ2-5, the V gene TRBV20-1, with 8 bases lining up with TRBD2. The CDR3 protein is CSATVAGETQYF. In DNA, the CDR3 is TGCAGTGCCACCGTAGCGGGGGAGACCCAGTACTTC.